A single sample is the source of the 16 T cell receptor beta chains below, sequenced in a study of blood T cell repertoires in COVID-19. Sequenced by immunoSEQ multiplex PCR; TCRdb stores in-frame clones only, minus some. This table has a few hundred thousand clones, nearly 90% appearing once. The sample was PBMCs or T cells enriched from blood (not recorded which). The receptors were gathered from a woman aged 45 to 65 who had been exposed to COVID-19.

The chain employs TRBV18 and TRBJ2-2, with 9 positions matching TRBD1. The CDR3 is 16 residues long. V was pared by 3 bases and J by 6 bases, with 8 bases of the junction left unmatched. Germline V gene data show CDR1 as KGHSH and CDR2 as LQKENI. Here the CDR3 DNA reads TGTGCCAGCTCACCTGGTCGAGACAGGGGGTCCGGGGAGCTGTTTTTT. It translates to CASSPGRDRGSGELFF.

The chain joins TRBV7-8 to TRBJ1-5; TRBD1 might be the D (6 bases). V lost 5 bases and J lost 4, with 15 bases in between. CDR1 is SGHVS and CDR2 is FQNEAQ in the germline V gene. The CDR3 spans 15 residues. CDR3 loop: CASSPLSGQNQPQHF. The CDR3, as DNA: TGTGCCAGCAGCCCCCTATCGGGACAAAATCAGCCCCAGCATTTT.

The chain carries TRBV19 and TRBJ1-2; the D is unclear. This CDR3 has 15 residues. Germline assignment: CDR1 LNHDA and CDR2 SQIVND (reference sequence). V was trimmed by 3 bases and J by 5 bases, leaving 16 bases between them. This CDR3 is CASSIAPEGGYGYTF. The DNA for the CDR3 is TGTGCCAGTAGTATCGCCCCGGAGGGAGGATATGGCTACACCTTC.

This CDR3 reads CASSESSRGGTSTDTQYF. In nucleotides, the CDR3 is TGCGCCAGCAGTGAGTCGTCGAGGGGGGGAACTAGCACAGATACGCAGTATTTT. The J gene is TRBJ2-3, the V gene TRBV10-1, with D possibly being TRBD2 (7 bases). This CDR3 comprises 18 residues. V lost 0 bases to trimming and J lost 0 bases, with 16 bases between them. Per germline, CDR1 WNHNN and CDR2 SYGVQD (reference sequence).

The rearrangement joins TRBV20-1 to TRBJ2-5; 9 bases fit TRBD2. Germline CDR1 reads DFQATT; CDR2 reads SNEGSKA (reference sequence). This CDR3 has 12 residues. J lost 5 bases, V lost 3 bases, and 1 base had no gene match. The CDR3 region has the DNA TGCAGTGCTAGTACTAGCGGGGAGACCCAGTACTTC. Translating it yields CSASTSGETQYF.

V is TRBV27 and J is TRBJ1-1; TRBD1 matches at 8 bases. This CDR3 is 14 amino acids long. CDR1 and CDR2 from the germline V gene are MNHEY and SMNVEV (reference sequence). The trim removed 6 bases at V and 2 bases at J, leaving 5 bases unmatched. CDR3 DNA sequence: TGTGCCAGCAGCCACAGGGGGACAAACACTGAAGCTTTCTTT. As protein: CASSHRGTNTEAFF.

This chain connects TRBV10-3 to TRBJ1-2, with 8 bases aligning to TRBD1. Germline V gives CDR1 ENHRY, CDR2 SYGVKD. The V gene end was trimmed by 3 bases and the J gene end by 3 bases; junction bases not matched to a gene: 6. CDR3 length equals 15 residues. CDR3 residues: CAISDGDRGDYGYTF. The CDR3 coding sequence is TGTGCCATCAGTGATGGCGACAGGGGAGACTATGGCTACACCTTC.

Here the CDR3 DNA reads TGCGCCAGCAGCTTGGGAAGTTCGGTGAGAGAGACCCAGTACTTC. This sequence encodes CASSLGSSVRETQYF. The chain joins TRBV5-1 to TRBJ2-5; D remains unclear. The CDR3 covers 15 residues. V was cut by 0 bases and J by 4 bases, with 13 bases left in between. Germline lookup yields CDR1 SGHRS and CDR2 YFSETQ.

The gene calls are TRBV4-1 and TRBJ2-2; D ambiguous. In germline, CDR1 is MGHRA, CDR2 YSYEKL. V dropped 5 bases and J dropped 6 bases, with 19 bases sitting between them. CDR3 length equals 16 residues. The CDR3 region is CASSSRPGLESGELFF. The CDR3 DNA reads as TGCGCCAGCAGCTCACGTCCGGGTCTAGAGTCCGGGGAGCTGTTTTTT.

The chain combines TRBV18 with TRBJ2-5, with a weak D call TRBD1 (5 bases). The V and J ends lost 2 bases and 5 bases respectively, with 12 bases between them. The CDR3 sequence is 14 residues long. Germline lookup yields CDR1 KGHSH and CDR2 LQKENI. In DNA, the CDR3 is TGTGCCAGCTCACCAGGGGCTTCGGATGAGACCCAGTACTTC. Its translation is CASSPGASDETQYF.

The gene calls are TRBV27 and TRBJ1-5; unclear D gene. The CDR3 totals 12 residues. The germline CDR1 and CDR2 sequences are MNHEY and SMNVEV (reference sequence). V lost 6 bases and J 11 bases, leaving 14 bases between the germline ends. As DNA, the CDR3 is TGTGCCAGCAGCGCGGGAGGGTTGGCCCAGCATTTT. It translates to CASSAGGLAQHF.

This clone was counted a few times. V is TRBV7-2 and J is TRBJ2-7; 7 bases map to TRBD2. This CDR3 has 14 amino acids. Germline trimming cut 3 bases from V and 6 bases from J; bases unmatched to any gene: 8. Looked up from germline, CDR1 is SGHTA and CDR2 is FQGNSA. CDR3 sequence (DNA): TGTGCCAGCAGCTTGGGTCAGGGAGGGTTCGAGCAGTACTTC. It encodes CASSLGQGGFEQYF.

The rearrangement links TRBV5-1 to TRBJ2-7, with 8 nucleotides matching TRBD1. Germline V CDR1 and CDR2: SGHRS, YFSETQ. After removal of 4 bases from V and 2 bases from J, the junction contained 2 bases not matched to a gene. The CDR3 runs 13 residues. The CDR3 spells CASSQDRAYEQYF. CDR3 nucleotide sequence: TGCGCCAGCAGCCAGGACAGGGCCTACGAGCAGTACTTC.

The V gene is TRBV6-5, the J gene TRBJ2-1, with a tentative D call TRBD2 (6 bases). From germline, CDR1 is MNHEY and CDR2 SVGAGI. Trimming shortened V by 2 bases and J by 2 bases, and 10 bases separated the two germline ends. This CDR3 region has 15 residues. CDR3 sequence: CASSYVGGTYNEQFF. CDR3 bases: TGTGCCAGCAGTTACGTCGGGGGTACCTACAATGAGCAGTTCTTC.

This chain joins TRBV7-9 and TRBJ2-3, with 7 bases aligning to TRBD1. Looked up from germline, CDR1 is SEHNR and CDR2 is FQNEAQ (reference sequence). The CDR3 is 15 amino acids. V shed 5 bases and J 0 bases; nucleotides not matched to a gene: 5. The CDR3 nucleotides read TGTGCCAGCAGCGCCGACAGGGCTAGCACAGATACGCAGTATTTT. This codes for CASSADRASTDTQYF.

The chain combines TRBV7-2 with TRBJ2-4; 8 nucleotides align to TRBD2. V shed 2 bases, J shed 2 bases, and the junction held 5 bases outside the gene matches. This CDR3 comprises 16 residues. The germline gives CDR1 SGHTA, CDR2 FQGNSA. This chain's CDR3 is CASSLNGGASKNIQYF. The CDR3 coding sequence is TGTGCCAGCAGCTTAAACGGGGGGGCATCCAAAAACATTCAGTACTTC.